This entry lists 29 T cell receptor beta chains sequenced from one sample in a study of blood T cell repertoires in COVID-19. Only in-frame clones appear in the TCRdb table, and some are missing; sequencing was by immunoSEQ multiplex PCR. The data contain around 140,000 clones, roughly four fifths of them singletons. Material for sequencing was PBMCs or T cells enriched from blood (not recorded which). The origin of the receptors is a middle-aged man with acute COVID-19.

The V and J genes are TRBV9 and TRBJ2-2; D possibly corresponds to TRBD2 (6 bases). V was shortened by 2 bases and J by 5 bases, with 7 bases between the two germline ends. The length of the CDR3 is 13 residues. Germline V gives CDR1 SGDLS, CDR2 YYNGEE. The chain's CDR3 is CASSVGGTGELFF. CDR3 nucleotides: TGTGCCAGCAGCGTCGGGGGTACCGGGGAGCTGTTTTTT.

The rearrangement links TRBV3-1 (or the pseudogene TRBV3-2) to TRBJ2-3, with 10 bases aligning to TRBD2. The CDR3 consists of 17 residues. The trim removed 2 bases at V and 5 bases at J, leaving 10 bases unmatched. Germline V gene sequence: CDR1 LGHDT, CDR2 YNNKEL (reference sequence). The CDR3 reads CASSQSERGGVGDTQYF. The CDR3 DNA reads TGTGCCAGCAGCCAATCGGAGCGGGGGGGAGTGGGAGATACGCAGTATTTT.

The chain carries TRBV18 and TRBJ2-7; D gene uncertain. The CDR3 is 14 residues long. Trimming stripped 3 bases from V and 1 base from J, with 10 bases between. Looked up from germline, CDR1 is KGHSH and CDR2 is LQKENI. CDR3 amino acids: CASSPSRVSYEQYF. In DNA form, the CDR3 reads TGTGCCAGCTCACCTTCTCGGGTTTCCTACGAGCAGTACTTC.

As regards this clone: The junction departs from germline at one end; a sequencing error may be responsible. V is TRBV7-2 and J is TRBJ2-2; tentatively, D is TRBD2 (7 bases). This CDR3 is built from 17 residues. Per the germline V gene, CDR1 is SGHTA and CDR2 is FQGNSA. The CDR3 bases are TGCGCCACCAGCTTAGCGTTAGGGGGGGGAAGGCCCGGGGAGCTGTTTTTT. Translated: CATSLALGGGRPGELFF.

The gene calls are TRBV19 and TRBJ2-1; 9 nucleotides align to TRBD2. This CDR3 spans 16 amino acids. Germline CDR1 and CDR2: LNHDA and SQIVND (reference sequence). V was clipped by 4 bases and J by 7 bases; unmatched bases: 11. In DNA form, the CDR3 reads TGTGCCAGTAGTACCGAGACTAGCGGAAAAAGAAATGAGCAGTTCTTC. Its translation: CASSTETSGKRNEQFF.

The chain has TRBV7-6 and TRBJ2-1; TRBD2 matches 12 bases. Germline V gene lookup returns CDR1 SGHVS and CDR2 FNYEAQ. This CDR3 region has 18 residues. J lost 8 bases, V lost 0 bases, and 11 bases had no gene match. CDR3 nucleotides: TGTGCCAGCAGCTTAGCGAGGGTTTCTAGCGGGGGGGCAGATGAGCAGTTCTTC. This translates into CASSLARVSSGGADEQFF.

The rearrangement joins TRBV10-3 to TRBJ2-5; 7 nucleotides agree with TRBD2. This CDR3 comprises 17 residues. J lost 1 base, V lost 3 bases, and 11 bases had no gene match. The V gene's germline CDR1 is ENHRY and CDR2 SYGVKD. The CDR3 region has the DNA TGTGCCATCAGTGAAGGCGGTGCGGGAGTAGTCCAAGAGACCCAGTACTTC. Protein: CAISEGGAGVVQETQYF.

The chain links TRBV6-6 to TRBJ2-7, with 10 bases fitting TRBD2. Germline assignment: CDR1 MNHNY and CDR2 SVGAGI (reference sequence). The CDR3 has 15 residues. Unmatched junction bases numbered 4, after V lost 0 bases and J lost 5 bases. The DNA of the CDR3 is TGTGCCAGCAGTTACTCGGAGCGGGAGGGACACGAGCAGTACTTC. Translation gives CASSYSEREGHEQYF.

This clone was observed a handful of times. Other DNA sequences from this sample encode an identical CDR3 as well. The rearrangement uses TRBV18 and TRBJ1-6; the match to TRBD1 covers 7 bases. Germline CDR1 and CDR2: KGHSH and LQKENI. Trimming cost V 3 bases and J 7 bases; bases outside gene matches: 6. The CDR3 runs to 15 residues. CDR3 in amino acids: CASSPRETGNSPLHF. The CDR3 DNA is TGTGCCAGCTCACCCAGAGAGACAGGGAATTCACCCCTCCACTTT.

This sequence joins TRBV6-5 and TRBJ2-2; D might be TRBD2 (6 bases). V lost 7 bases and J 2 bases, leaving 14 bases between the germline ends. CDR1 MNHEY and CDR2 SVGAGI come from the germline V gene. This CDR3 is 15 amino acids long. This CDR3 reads CASTPGTLNTGELFF. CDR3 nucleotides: TGTGCCAGCACTCCCGGGACTTTAAACACCGGGGAGCTGTTTTTT.

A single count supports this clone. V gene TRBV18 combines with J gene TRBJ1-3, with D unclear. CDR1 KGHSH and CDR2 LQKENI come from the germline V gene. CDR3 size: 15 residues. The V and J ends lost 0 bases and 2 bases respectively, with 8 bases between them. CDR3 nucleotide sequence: TGTGCCAGCTCACCACCGGGCGGGACTGGAAACACCATATATTTT. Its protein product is CASSPPGGTGNTIYF. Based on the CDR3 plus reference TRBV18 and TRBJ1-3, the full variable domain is NAGVMQNPRHLVRRRGQEARLRCSPMKGHSHVYWYRQLPEEGLKFMVYLQKENIIDESGMPKERFSAEFPKEGPSILRIQQVVRGDSAAYFCASSPPGGTGNTIYFGEGSWLTVV.

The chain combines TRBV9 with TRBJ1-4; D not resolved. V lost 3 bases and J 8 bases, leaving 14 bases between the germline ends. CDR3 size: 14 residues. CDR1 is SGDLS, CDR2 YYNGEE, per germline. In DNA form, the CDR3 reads TGTGCCAGCAGCGCCTATGGGAGCGGCGAAAAACTGTTTTTT. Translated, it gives CASSAYGSGEKLFF. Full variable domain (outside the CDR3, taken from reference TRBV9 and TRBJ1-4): DSGVTQTPKHLITATGQRVTLRCSPRSGDLSVYWYQQSLDQGLQFLIQYYNGEERAKGNILERFSAQQFPDLHSELNLSSLELGDSALYFCASSAYGSGEKLFFGSGTQLSVL.

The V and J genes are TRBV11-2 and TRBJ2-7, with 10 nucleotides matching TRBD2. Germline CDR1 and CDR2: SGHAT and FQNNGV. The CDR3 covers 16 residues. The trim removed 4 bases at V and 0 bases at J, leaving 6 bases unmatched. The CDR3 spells CASSSKAGGSSYEQYF. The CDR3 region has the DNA TGTGCCAGCAGCTCAAAAGCGGGAGGGAGCTCCTACGAGCAGTACTTC.

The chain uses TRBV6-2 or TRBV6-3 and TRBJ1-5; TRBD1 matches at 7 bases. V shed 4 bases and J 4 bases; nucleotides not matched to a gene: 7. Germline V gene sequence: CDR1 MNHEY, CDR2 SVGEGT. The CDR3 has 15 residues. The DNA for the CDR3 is TGTGCCAGCAGTTCGGCAGGGGGACGTAATCAGCCCCAGCATTTT. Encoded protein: CASSSAGGRNQPQHF.

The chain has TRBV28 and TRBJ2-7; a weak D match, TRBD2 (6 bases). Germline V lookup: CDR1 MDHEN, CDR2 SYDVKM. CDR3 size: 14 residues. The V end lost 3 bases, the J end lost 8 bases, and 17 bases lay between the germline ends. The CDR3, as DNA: TGTGCCAGCAGTTTGTCCGGGACTCCCCTCCAGCAGTACTTC. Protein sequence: CASSLSGTPLQQYF.

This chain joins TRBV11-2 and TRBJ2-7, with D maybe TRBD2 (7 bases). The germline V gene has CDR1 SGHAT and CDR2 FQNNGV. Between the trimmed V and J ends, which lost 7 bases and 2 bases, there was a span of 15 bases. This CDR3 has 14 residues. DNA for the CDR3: TGTGCCAGCACCTTGGGGGGGGCCCCCTACGAGCAGTACTTC. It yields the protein CASTLGGAPYEQYF.

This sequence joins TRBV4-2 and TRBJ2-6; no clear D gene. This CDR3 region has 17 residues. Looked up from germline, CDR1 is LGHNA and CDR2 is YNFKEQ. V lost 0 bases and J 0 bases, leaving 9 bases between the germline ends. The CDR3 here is CASSQDQPGSGANVLTF. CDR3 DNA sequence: TGTGCCAGCAGCCAAGACCAACCGGGCTCTGGGGCCAACGTCCTGACTTTC.

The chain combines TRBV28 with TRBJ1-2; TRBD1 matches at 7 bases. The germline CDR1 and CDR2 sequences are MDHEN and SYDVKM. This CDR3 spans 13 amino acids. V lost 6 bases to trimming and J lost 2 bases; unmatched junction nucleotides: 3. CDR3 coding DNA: TGTGCCAGCAGGCGGACAGGAAACTATGGCTACACCTTC. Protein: CASRRTGNYGYTF.

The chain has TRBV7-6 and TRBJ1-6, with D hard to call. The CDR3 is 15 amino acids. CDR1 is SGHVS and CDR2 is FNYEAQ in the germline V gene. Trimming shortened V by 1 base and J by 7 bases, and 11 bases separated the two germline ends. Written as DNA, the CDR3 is TGTGCCAGCAGCTTAGGAGGGAGCGGCAATTCACCCCTCCACTTT. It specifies CASSLGGSGNSPLHF.

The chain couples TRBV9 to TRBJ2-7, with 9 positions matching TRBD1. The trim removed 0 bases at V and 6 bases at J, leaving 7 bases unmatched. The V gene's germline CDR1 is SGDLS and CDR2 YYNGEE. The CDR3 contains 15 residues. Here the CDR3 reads CASSVVGQGFSEQYF. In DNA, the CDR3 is TGTGCCAGCAGCGTAGTGGGACAGGGTTTCTCCGAGCAGTACTTC.

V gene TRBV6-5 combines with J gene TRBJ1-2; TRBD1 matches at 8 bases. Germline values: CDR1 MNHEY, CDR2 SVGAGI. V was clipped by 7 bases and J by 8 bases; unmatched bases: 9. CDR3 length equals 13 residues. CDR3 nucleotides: TGTGCCAGCACGCCGACAGGGGCGGAGGGCTACACCTTC. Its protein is CASTPTGAEGYTF.

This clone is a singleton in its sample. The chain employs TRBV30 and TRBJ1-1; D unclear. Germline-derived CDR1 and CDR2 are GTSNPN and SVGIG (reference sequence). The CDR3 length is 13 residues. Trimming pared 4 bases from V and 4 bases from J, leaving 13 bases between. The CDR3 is CAWTIYRGTEAFF. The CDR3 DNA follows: TGTGCCTGGACCATCTACCGGGGCACTGAAGCTTTCTTT.

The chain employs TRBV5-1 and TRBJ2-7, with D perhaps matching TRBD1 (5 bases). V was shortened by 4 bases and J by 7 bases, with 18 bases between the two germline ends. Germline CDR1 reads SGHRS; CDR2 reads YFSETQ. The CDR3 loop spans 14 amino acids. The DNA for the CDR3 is TGCGCCAGCAGCCCAACCCGACAGACCCAGGAGCAGTACTTC. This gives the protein CASSPTRQTQEQYF.

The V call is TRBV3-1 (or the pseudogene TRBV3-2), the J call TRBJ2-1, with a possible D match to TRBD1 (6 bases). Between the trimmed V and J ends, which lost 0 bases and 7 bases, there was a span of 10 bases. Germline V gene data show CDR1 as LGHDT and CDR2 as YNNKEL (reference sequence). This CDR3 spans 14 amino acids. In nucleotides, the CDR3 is TGTGCCAGCAGCCAAGACGGACAGTGGAATGAGCAGTTCTTC. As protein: CASSQDGQWNEQFF.

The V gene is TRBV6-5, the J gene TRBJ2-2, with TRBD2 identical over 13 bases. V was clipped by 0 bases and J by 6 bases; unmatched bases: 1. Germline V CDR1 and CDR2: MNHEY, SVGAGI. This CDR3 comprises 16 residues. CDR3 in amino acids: CASSYSTSGRAGELFF. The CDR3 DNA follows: TGTGCCAGCAGTTACTCTACTAGCGGGAGGGCCGGGGAGCTGTTTTTT.

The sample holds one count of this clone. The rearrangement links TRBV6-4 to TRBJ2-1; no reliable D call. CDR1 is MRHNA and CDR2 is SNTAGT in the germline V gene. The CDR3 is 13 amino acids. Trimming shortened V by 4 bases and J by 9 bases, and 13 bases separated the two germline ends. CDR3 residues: CASSVTPTREQFF. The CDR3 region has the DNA TGTGCCAGCAGTGTAACTCCAACCCGTGAGCAGTTCTTC.

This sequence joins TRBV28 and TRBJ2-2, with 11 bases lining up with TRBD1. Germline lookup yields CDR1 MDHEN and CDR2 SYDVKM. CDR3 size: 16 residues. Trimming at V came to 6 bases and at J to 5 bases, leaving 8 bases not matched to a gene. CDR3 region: CASRKAGTGGTGELFF. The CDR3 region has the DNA TGTGCCAGCAGGAAAGCCGGGACAGGGGGTACCGGGGAGCTGTTTTTT. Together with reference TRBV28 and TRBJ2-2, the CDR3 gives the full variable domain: DVKVTQSSRYLVKRTGEKVFLECVQDMDHENMFWYRQDPGLGLRLIYFSYDVKMKEKGDIPEGYSVSREKKERFSLILESASTNQTSMYLCASRKAGTGGTGELFFGEGSRLTVL.

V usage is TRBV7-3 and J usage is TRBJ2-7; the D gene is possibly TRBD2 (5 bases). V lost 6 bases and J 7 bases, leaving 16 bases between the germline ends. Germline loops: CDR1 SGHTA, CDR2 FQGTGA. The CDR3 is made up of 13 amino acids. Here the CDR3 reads CASRAGPSEEQYF. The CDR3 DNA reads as TGTGCCAGCAGGGCGGGCCCATCGGAAGAGCAGTACTTC. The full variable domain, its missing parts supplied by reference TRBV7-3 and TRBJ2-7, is GAGVSQTPSNKVTEKGKYVELRCDPISGHTALYWYRQSLGQGPEFLIYFQGTGAADDSGLPNDRFFAVRPEGSVSTLKIQRTERGDSAVYLCASRAGPSEEQYFGPGTRLTVT.

CDR3 in amino acids: CASSIGQGARYEQYF. CDR3 sequence (DNA): TGTGCCAGTAGTATTGGGCAGGGGGCGCGGTACGAGCAGTACTTC. The chain has TRBV19 and TRBJ2-7; 8 bases agree with TRBD1. V shed 3 bases, J shed 4 bases, and the junction held 8 bases outside the gene matches. The CDR3 consists of 15 residues. Per the germline V gene, CDR1 is LNHDA and CDR2 is SQIVND (reference sequence).